The 14 T cell receptor beta chains presented below share a single source sample, sequenced in a study of beta chain features in type 1 diabetes. Every isolated RNA sample was fully reverse transcribed, so sequencing captured expressed TCRB transcripts. Sequenced by immunoSEQ multiplex PCR; TCRdb stores in-frame clones only, minus some. The sample yields roughly 290,000 clones, approximately 8.1% seen once. Sequencing input: central memory CD4+ T cells from blood. Receptor source: a woman younger than 35 in good health.

This chain joins TRBV12-5 and TRBJ2-7; D ambiguous. Trimming removed 5 bases from V and 1 base from J, with 9 bases in between. The CDR3 has 13 residues. CDR1 and CDR2 (germline): LGHNT, FRNRAP. DNA of the CDR3: TGTGCTAGTGGTATCGGTCCTTCCTACGAGCAGTACTTC. Its translation: CASGIGPSYEQYF.

There are many counts of this clone. This chain uses TRBV2 with TRBJ2-3; no firm D call. CDR3 size: 14 residues. Germline loops: CDR1 SNHLY, CDR2 FYNNEI. V was clipped by 7 bases and J by 0 bases, with 11 bases between them. CDR3 DNA: TGTGCCAGCAATTCTGATCCTAGCACAGATACGCAGTATTTT. Protein product: CASNSDPSTDTQYF. The full variable domain, with the rest looked up from reference TRBV2 and TRBJ2-3, is EPEVTQTPSHQVTQMGQEVILRCVPISNHLYFYWYRQILGQKVEFLVSFYNNEISEKSEIFDDQFSVERPDGSNFTLKIRSTKLEDSAMYFCASNSDPSTDTQYFGPGTRLTVL.

This clone was detected ten times or more. The V gene is TRBV11-2, the J gene TRBJ2-1, with TRBD2 as a possible D gene (6 bases). The CDR3 is 14 amino acids. Trimming took off 5 bases at V and 7 bases at J, with 15 bases between the two ends. Germline V gene sequence: CDR1 SGHAT, CDR2 FQNNGV. The CDR3 spells CASSIFSGWNEQFF. For the CDR3, the DNA is TGTGCCAGCAGCATATTTAGCGGTTGGAATGAGCAGTTCTTC.

In its sample, this clone was seen a few times. The rearrangement joins TRBV29-1 to TRBJ2-1; D could derive from TRBD1 or TRBD2 (6 bases each). Germline lookup yields CDR1 SQVTM and CDR2 ANQGSEA. This CDR3 has 16 residues. Trimming pared 3 bases from V and 5 bases from J, leaving 20 bases between. The DNA for the CDR3 is TGCAGCGTTGATACATGGGGGCGAGGACTAAACAATGAGCAGTTCTTC. Protein sequence: CSVDTWGRGLNNEQFF.

This clone turned up a few times. The chain recombines TRBV4-3 with TRBJ2-3; D possibly corresponds to TRBD1 (5 bases). This CDR3 has 13 amino acids. Trimming removed 5 bases at V and 3 bases at J, with 9 bases between. CDR1 is LGHNA, CDR2 YSLEER, per germline. The CDR3 reads CASSSRGTDTQYF. CDR3 nucleotides: TGCGCCAGCAGCTCTAGGGGAACAGATACGCAGTATTTT.

This clone was observed at least ten times. The chain is built from TRBV19 and TRBJ2-7; D is possibly TRBD1 or TRBD2 (5 bases each). V shed 11 bases and J shed 3 bases, with 14 bases lying between them. Per germline, CDR1 LNHDA and CDR2 SQIVND (reference sequence). CDR3 length: 12 amino acids. DNA for the CDR3: TGTGCCGGGGGACGGTGGGTCTACGAGCAGTACGTC. Amino acids: CAGGRWVYEQYV.

This clone was seen only a few times. J is TRBJ1-2 and V is TRBV5-4; perhaps TRBD1 as D (6 bases). V was cut by 6 bases and J by 4 bases, with 13 bases left in between. Germline V gene lookup returns CDR1 SGHNT and CDR2 YYREEE (reference sequence). CDR3 length: 13 amino acids. The CDR3 nucleotides read TGTGCCAGCACCTCTACAGGGACCTATGGCTACACCTTC. Translated: CASTSTGTYGYTF.

This clone has a count of ten or more. The rearrangement uses TRBV7-3 and TRBJ2-1; 10 bases line up with TRBD2. The CDR3 consists of 15 residues. CDR1 and CDR2 (germline): SGHTA, FQGTGA. V lost 5 bases, J lost 5 bases, and 6 bases stayed unmatched. The CDR3: CASSPSGGAHNEQFF. CDR3 bases: TGTGCCAGCAGCCCCAGCGGGGGGGCCCACAATGAGCAGTTCTTC.

This clone has a handful of counts. Additional DNA sequences in this sample encode the identical CDR3. The J gene is TRBJ2-5, the V gene TRBV9; D possibly matches TRBD1 or TRBD2 (5 bases each). CDR1 is SGDLS, CDR2 YYNGEE, per germline. The CDR3 loop spans 14 amino acids. Trimming left V 0 bases short and J 0 bases short, with 6 bases between. The CDR3, as DNA: TGTGCCAGCAGCGTAGGGGGGAACCAAGAGACCCAGTACTTC. Translating gives CASSVGGNQETQYF.

The genes are TRBV6-1 and TRBJ2-1, with D perhaps matching TRBD2 (6 bases). Trimming removed 8 bases from V and 2 bases from J, with 13 bases in between. Germline CDR1 MNHNS, CDR2 SASEGT. This CDR3 has 14 residues. CDR3 loop: CASGDSTTYNEQFF. CDR3 nucleotide sequence: TGTGCCAGCGGGGACTCCACAACCTACAATGAGCAGTTCTTC.

In its sample, this clone was seen many times. The chain employs TRBV5-4 and TRBJ2-2, with D possibly being TRBD1 (6 bases). V lost 3 bases and J lost 7, with 13 bases in between. The CDR3 length is 14 residues. CDR1 and CDR2 from the germline V gene are SGHNT and YYREEE (reference sequence). CDR3 DNA sequence: TGTGCCAGCAGCTACACAGGGTACGGCGGGGAGCTGTTTTTT. Amino acid sequence: CASSYTGYGGELFF.

This rearrangement joins TRBV19 to TRBJ2-3, with D perhaps given as TRBD1 or TRBD2 (5 bases each). V was trimmed by 7 bases and J by 2 bases, leaving 16 bases between them. The germline V gene has CDR1 LNHDA and CDR2 SQIVND (reference sequence). The length of the CDR3 is 15 residues. The CDR3 DNA follows: TGTGCCAGTACTATCTCTAGGGGACCCACAGATACGCAGTATTTT. Translation: CASTISRGPTDTQYF.

This clone showed up just a few times. The rearrangement links TRBV10-2 to TRBJ2-5; 12 nucleotides match TRBD1. The CDR3 is 15 residues long. V was pared by 6 bases and J by 3 bases, with 5 bases of the junction left unmatched. Germline lookup yields CDR1 WSHSY and CDR2 SAAADI. CDR3 in amino acids: CASRAGTGGEETQYF. The CDR3 DNA reads as TGCGCCAGCAGGGCCGGGACAGGGGGCGAAGAGACCCAGTACTTC.

There are a few counts of this clone. The chain couples TRBV6-6 to TRBJ1-4, with D possibly matching TRBD1 (6 bases). CDR1 is MNHNY, CDR2 SVGAGI, per germline (reference sequence). V shed 6 bases and J shed 8 bases, with 16 bases lying between them. The CDR3 has 14 amino acids. CDR3 DNA: TGTGCCAGCAGGTCGGATCCCGGGGGCGAAAAACTGTTTTTT. It encodes CASRSDPGGEKLFF.